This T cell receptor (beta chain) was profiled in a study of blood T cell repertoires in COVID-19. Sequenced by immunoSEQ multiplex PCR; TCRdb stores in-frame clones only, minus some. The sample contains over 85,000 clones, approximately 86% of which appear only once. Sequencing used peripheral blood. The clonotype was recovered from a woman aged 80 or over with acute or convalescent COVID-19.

As DNA, the CDR3 is TGTGCCAGCAGCGTAGGTGAAGGGGGCCCCTACGAGCAGTACTTC. Residues: CASSVGEGGPYEQYF. The V gene is TRBV9, the J gene TRBJ2-7; TRBD1 aligns across 7 bases. The germline CDR1 and CDR2 sequences are SGDLS and YYNGEE. V shed 0 bases and J 2 bases; nucleotides not matched to a gene: 5. The CDR3 sequence is 15 residues long.